This TCR beta chain was captured by sequencing in a study of TIL therapy for anti-PD-1-resistant metastatic lung cancer. Trimming at V came to 1 base and at J to 5 bases, leaving 8 bases not matched to a gene. CDR1 is MDHEN and CDR2 is SYDVKM in the germline V gene. The CDR3 totals 16 residues. This was the immunoSEQ v3 assay. Survey-level samples got 2 million to 2.5 million read pairs; deep-level samples got roughly 4.5-6 million. Generated by immunoSEQ multiplex PCR, the TCRdb table keeps only in-frame clones and is missing some. The sample shows about 100,000 clones, roughly 65% of them seen only once. The time point denotes: pre-treatment sample, taken before nivolumab and TIL therapy. Pleural nodules or supraclavicular lymph nodes made up most of the excised metastases sampled.

Specimen: tumor tissue, collected at baseline. The TCR was taken from a person between 30 and 80 years old with non-small cell lung cancer. This chain uses TRBV28 with TRBJ2-7; 10 positions match TRBD2. CDR3 nucleotides: TGTGCCAGCAGTTTATCAGCTAGCGGGAGTCACGACGAGCAGTACTTC. Protein sequence: CASSLSASGSHDEQYF.